The present T cell receptor (beta chain) was sequenced within a study of beta chain features in type 1 diabetes. Of the isolated RNA, all was reverse transcribed, and so the sequenced material was expressed TCRB transcripts. Only in-frame clones appear in the TCRdb table, and some are missing; sequencing was by immunoSEQ multiplex PCR. This sample has around 140,000 clones, with over 9.5% found just once. The ends were cut back, 4 bases at V and 0 bases at J, with 13 bases in the middle. The germline V gene encodes CDR1 SGHRS and CDR2 YFSETQ. This CDR3 region has 15 residues. The rearrangement links TRBV5-1 to TRBJ2-5; D remains ambiguous. The origin of this receptor is a man between 18 and 35 years old in good health. The source material was naive CD4+ T cells from blood. CDR3 sequence (DNA): TGCGCCAGCAGCATGGTGGCACAGTACCAAGAGACCCAGTACTTC. Translating gives CASSMVAQYQETQYF. Full variable domain (missing parts from reference TRBV5-1 and TRBJ2-5): KAGVTQTPRYLIKTRGQQVTLSCSPISGHRSVSWYQQTPGQGLQFLFEYFSETQRNKGNFPGRFSGRQFSNSRSEMNVSTLELGDSALYLCASSMVAQYQETQYFGPGTRLLVL.